This TCR beta chain was observed in a study of siplizumab effects on memory and regulatory T cells. CDR3 length: 13 amino acids. Germline CDR1 reads SGHDT; CDR2 reads YYEEEE. V shed 0 bases and J shed 2 bases, with 5 bases lying between them. TCR templates, some 93,000 per sample, were assayed. Generated by immunoSEQ multiplex PCR, the TCRdb table keeps only in-frame clones and is missing some. The table includes about 120,000 clones, approximately 94% detected once. This TCR derives from a human donor in good health. Input material: non-Treg CD4+ T cells sorted from blood. This chain connects TRBV5-6 to TRBJ1-2, with D uncertain. The CDR3 DNA is TGTGCCAGCAGCTTGGCCAGGAACTATGGCTACACCTTC. It codes for CASSLARNYGYTF.